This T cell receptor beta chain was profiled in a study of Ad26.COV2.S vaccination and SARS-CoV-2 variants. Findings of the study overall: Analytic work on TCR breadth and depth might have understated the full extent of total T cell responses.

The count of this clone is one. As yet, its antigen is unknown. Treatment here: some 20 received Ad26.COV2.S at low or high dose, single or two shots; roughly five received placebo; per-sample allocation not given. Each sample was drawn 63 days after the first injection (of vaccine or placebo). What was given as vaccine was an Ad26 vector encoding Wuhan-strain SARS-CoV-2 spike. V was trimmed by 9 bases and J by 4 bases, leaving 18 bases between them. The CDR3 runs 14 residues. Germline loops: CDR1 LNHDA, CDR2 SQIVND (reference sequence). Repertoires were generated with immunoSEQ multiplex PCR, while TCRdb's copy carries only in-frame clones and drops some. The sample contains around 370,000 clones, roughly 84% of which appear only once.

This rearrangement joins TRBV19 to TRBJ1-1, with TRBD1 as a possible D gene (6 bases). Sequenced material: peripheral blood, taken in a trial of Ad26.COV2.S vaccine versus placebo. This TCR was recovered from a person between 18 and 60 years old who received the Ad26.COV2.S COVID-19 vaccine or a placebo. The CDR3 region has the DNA TGTGCCAGCAGGGCGTCAACAGGGATCACTGAAGCTTTCTTT. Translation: CASRASTGITEAFF.